These 29 T cell receptor beta chains were sequenced from one sample in a study of long-term antiretroviral therapy in people with HIV. Runs used v3.0 of the immunoSEQ assay and were done at survey level. Clones were sequenced by immunoSEQ multiplex PCR, and TCRdb holds only the in-frame ones, with some missing. The sample yields tens of thousands of clones, about 93% seen once. The specimen comprised unsorted PBMCs, sampled 5.2 years after starting antiretroviral therapy. The source is a woman aged 40 to 50 with HIV.

This clone was seen only a few times. The rearrangement joins TRBV15 to TRBJ1-5, with D unresolved. The V gene's germline CDR1 is LNHNV and CDR2 YYDKDF (reference sequence). Trimming took 1 base from V and 7 from J, leaving 11 bases between them. The CDR3 consists of 14 residues. For the CDR3, the DNA is TGTGCCACCAGCAGAGGAAACAGAGAACAGCCCCAGCATTTT. It is translated as CATSRGNREQPQHF.

This clone has a single count. This chain links TRBV5-1 with TRBJ2-3, with 8 bases identical to TRBD2. Germline assignment: CDR1 SGHRS and CDR2 YFSETQ. Trimming cost V 6 bases and J 4 bases; bases outside gene matches: 4. The CDR3 sequence is 13 residues long. This CDR3 reads CASKSGGADTQYF. For the CDR3, the DNA is TGCGCCAGCAAATCCGGGGGGGCAGATACGCAGTATTTT.

The V call is TRBV7-9, the J call TRBJ2-2; D unclear. CDR1 and CDR2 (germline): SEHNR, FQNEAQ (reference sequence). CDR3 length: 12 amino acids. Trimming took off 3 bases at V and 8 bases at J, with 7 bases between the two ends. The chain's CDR3 is CASSFANGELFF. CDR3 sequence (DNA): TGTGCCAGCAGCTTCGCCAATGGGGAGCTGTTTTTT.

This clone was picked up one time. The CDR3 sequence is CASSLSLTVLADQETQYF. Written as DNA, the CDR3 is TGCGCCAGCAGCTTGTCTCTGACAGTTTTAGCGGACCAAGAGACCCAGTACTTC. V is TRBV5-1 and J is TRBJ2-5, with a possible D match to TRBD2 (6 bases). CDR1 and CDR2 (germline): SGHRS, YFSETQ. CDR3 length equals 18 residues. V was trimmed by 1 base and J by 0 bases, leaving 19 bases between them.

CDR3 sequence reads: CASSGQGAAKNIQYF. The CDR3 DNA is TGTGCCAGCAGTGGACAGGGGGCGGCCAAAAACATTCAGTACTTC. The V call is TRBV28, the J call TRBJ2-4; 11 nucleotides line up with TRBD1. The V segment lost 5 bases and the J segment 1 base; nucleotides outside the gene matches: 1. The CDR3 covers 15 residues. Per germline, CDR1 MDHEN and CDR2 SYDVKM. Full variable domain (missing parts from reference TRBV28 and TRBJ2-4): DVKVTQSSRYLVKRTGEKVFLECVQDMDHENMFWYRQDPGLGLRLIYFSYDVKMKEKGDIPEGYSVSREKKERFSLILESASTNQTSMYLCASSGQGAAKNIQYFGAGTRLSVL.

The chain recombines TRBV9 with TRBJ2-5, with 11 positions matching TRBD2. The length of the CDR3 is 16 residues. The J segment lost 9 bases and the V segment lost 1 base, leaving 11 bases of the junction unmatched. From germline, CDR1 is SGDLS and CDR2 YYNGEE. CDR3 in amino acids: CASSVSGLAGSMAQYF. In DNA form, the CDR3 reads TGTGCCAGCAGCGTATCAGGACTAGCGGGCTCTATGGCCCAGTACTTC.

The chain is built from TRBV11-2 and TRBJ2-5; unclear D gene. The V gene lost 1 base and the J gene lost 5 bases, with 8 bases spanning the gap. The CDR3 is 13 residues long. The V gene's germline CDR1 is SGHAT and CDR2 FQNNGV. The CDR3 region has the DNA TGTGCCAGCAGCTTAGTCTATTGGGAGACCCAGTACTTC. This encodes CASSLVYWETQYF. Full variable domain (outside the CDR3, taken from reference TRBV11-2 and TRBJ2-5): EAGVAQSPRYKIIEKRQSVAFWCNPISGHATLYWYQQILGQGPKLLIQFQNNGVVDDSQLPKDRFSAERLKGVDSTLKIQPAKLEDSAVYLCASSLVYWETQYFGPGTRLLVL.

V gene TRBV27 combines with J gene TRBJ1-6; D is possibly TRBD1 (6 bases). CDR1 and CDR2 (germline): MNHEY, SMNVEV (reference sequence). The CDR3 extends over 15 amino acids. Trimming left V 5 bases short and J 9 bases short, with 17 bases between. CDR3 nucleotides: TGTGCCAGCAGTCCGGGGGGCCGTGGGGTTTCACCCCTCCACTTT. Its translation: CASSPGGRGVSPLHF.

This clone was seen just once. The V gene is TRBV7-9, the J gene TRBJ1-2; D remains ambiguous. V was pared by 5 bases and J by 4 bases, with 8 bases between. CDR1 SEHNR and CDR2 FQNEAQ come from the germline V gene (reference sequence). The CDR3 sequence is 12 residues long. The chain's CDR3 is CASSPVSYGYTF. DNA of the CDR3: TGTGCCAGCAGCCCAGTATCCTATGGCTACACCTTC.

The V and J genes are TRBV9 and TRBJ1-1; tentative D call: TRBD1 (5 bases). CDR3 length equals 17 residues. Germline CDR1 and CDR2: SGDLS and YYNGEE. Deletions cut 0 bases from V and 0 bases from J, with 15 bases between. Written as DNA, the CDR3 is TGTGCCAGCAGCGTAGAAGCAGGGTGGTACGTGAACACTGAAGCTTTCTTT. This gives the protein CASSVEAGWYVNTEAFF. The full variable domain, in which reference TRBV9 and TRBJ1-1 provide the parts outside the CDR3, is DSGVTQTPKHLITATGQRVTLRCSPRSGDLSVYWYQQSLDQGLQFLIQYYNGEERAKGNILERFSAQQFPDLHSELNLSSLELGDSALYFCASSVEAGWYVNTEAFFGQGTRLTVV.

The CDR3 bases are TGCGCCAGCAGCCAAGATTCCCCAGGGGAAGAGACCCAGTACTTC. Its translation: CASSQDSPGEETQYF. The chain has TRBV4-1 and TRBJ2-5; D possibly corresponds to TRBD1 (6 bases). Looked up from germline, CDR1 is MGHRA and CDR2 is YSYEKL. V dropped 0 bases and J dropped 3 bases, with 11 bases sitting between them. This CDR3 region has 15 residues.

The chain is built from TRBV13 and TRBJ2-7; either TRBD1 or TRBD2 may supply D (5 bases each). The CDR3 is 16 amino acids. The germline gives CDR1 PRHDT, CDR2 FYEKMQ (reference sequence). With 2 bases removed from V and 0 bases from J, the gap between germline ends came to 14 bases. CDR3 protein: CASSLRRDLSSYEQYF. CDR3 DNA: TGTGCCAGCAGCTTACGCCGGGACCTCAGCTCCTACGAGCAGTACTTC.

The V call is TRBV5-8, the J call TRBJ2-5; tentatively, D is TRBD1 (5 bases). The CDR3 length is 14 residues. Germline V gene data show CDR1 as SGHTS and CDR2 as YDEGEE. Between the trimmed V and J ends, which lost 4 bases and 2 bases, there was a span of 12 bases. CDR3 nucleotide sequence: TGTGCCAGCAGCCCGACCGACAGACAAGAGACCCAGTACTTC. Translating it yields CASSPTDRQETQYF. Full variable domain (rest looked up from reference TRBV5-8 and TRBJ2-5): EAGVTQSPTHLIKTRGQQATLRCSPISGHTSVYWYQQALGLGLQFLLWYDEGEERNRGNFPPRFSGRQFPNYSSELNVNALELEDSALYLCASSPTDRQETQYFGPGTRLLVL.

The V gene is TRBV7-9, the J gene TRBJ2-4; 9 nucleotides agree with TRBD1. Germline assignment: CDR1 SEHNR and CDR2 FQNEAQ (reference sequence). V was pared by 5 bases and J by 4 bases, with 3 bases of the junction left unmatched. This CDR3 has 14 residues. The CDR3 sequence: CASSKGQGKNIQYF. DNA for the CDR3: TGTGCCAGCAGCAAGGGACAGGGAAAAAACATTCAGTACTTC.

This clone was found a few times. This chain connects TRBV4-3 to TRBJ1-2; 8 nucleotides match TRBD1. CDR1 is LGHNA, CDR2 YSLEER, per germline. This CDR3 region has 14 residues. V trimming: 0 bases; J trimming: 7 bases; junction bases outside the gene matches: 4. CDR3 nucleotides: TGCGCCAGCAGCCAAGACAGGGGGCTGGGTGGCTACACCTTC. It codes for CASSQDRGLGGYTF.

The chain uses TRBV7-9 and TRBJ2-1; 9 nucleotides match TRBD2. This CDR3 spans 16 amino acids. V lost 3 bases and J lost 2; bases outside the gene matches: 5. CDR1 is SEHNR, CDR2 FQNEAQ, per germline (reference sequence). CDR3 amino acids: CASSLGVAGAYNEQFF. DNA for the CDR3: TGTGCCAGCAGCTTGGGTGTAGCGGGAGCCTACAATGAGCAGTTCTTC. Using reference TRBV7-9 and TRBJ2-1 for the parts outside the CDR3, the full variable domain is DTGVSQNPRHKITKRGQNVTFRCDPISEHNRLYWYRQTLGQGPEFLTYFQNEAQLEKSRLLSDRFSAERPKGSFSTLEIQRTEQGDSAMYLCASSLGVAGAYNEQFFGPGTRLTVL.

The J gene is TRBJ2-7, the V gene TRBV10-3; D unclear. CDR3 length equals 13 residues. Germline CDR1 reads ENHRY; CDR2 reads SYGVKD. V shed 8 bases and J shed 4 bases, with 15 bases lying between them. The CDR3 loop reads CAIATAGPYEQYF. The CDR3 DNA reads as TGTGCCATCGCTACGGCAGGCCCGTACGAGCAGTACTTC.

This chain uses TRBV6-6 with TRBJ2-1, with 7 bases identical to TRBD1. The germline V gene encodes CDR1 MNHNY and CDR2 SVGAGI (reference sequence). CDR3 size: 12 residues. The trim removed 8 bases at V and 5 bases at J, leaving 3 bases unmatched. DNA of the CDR3: TGTGCCAGCGCACAGGGGAACAATGAGCAGTTCTTC. Amino acid sequence: CASAQGNNEQFF.

The V call is TRBV4-2, the J call TRBJ1-2, with 7 bases aligning to TRBD1. Germline trimming cut 0 bases from V and 0 bases from J; bases unmatched to any gene: 7. Germline-derived CDR1 and CDR2 are LGHNA and YNFKEQ. The CDR3 runs 17 residues. The CDR3 region is CASSQEATRGANYGYTF. The CDR3 region has the DNA TGTGCCAGCAGCCAAGAGGCCACCAGGGGGGCTAACTATGGCTACACCTTC.

J is TRBJ1-1 and V is TRBV6-1; D unresolved. This CDR3 is 10 amino acids long. Germline CDR1 and CDR2: MNHNS and SASEGT. In DNA form, the CDR3 reads TGTCCCCGCGATAACACTGAAGCTTTCTTT. Translating it yields CPRDNTEAFF.

The V call is TRBV7-2, the J call TRBJ1-5, with a tentative D call TRBD1 (6 bases). This CDR3 has 15 residues. From germline, CDR1 is SGHTA and CDR2 FQGNSA. V lost 4 bases to trimming and J lost 4 bases, with 14 bases between them. In nucleotides, the CDR3 is TGTGCCAGCAGCTCACAGGGAATTGGGAATCAGCCCCAGCATTTT. It is translated as CASSSQGIGNQPQHF.

This clone showed up just once. In DNA, the CDR3 is TGTGCCAGCAGCGATTCCTCGACAGGTCCCGTTAGCGACATTCAGTACTTC. Its translation: CASSDSSTGPVSDIQYF. This chain links TRBV7-2 with TRBJ2-4; a weak D match, TRBD1 (6 bases). Germline V gives CDR1 SGHTA, CDR2 FQGNSA. The CDR3 runs to 17 residues. The V and J ends lost 5 bases and 8 bases respectively, with 25 bases between them.

V is TRBV11-2 and J is TRBJ2-7, with D maybe TRBD2 (5 bases). Germline V CDR1 and CDR2: SGHAT, FQNNGV. The CDR3 spans 14 residues. Trimming pared 3 bases from V and 4 bases from J, leaving 13 bases between. The CDR3 DNA sequence: TGTGCCAGCAGCTTTCAGAGCGGCAGTTACGAGCAGTACTTC. As protein: CASSFQSGSYEQYF.

V is TRBV2 and J is TRBJ1-4, with D unclear. The CDR3 totals 18 residues. Germline values: CDR1 SNHLY, CDR2 FYNNEI. Trimming took 3 bases from V and 0 from J, leaving 17 bases between them. For the CDR3, the DNA is TGTGCCAGCAGTGATAGAGGGCGAGCCTCGGCAACTAATGAAAAACTGTTTTTT. This translates into CASSDRGRASATNEKLFF.

The chain joins TRBV5-6 to TRBJ2-7, with 7 bases matching TRBD1. This CDR3 has 15 residues. Unmatched junction bases numbered 15, after V lost 6 bases and J lost 6 bases. From germline, CDR1 is SGHDT and CDR2 YYEEEE. CDR3 loop: CASNRPRGPGGEQYF. The CDR3 DNA reads as TGTGCCAGCAACCGCCCCAGGGGCCCAGGGGGCGAGCAGTACTTC.

The chain joins TRBV6-1 to TRBJ1-5, with 11 bases aligning to TRBD1. Looked up from germline, CDR1 is MNHNS and CDR2 is SASEGT. With V trimmed by 6 bases and J by 6 bases, 7 bases remained unmatched. This CDR3 has 15 residues. CDR3 amino acids: CASRTGTGGSQPQHF. The CDR3 bases are TGTGCCAGCAGAACCGGGACAGGGGGAAGTCAGCCCCAGCATTTT.

This chain uses TRBV5-1 with TRBJ2-3; 7 bases are shared with TRBD1. Germline assignment: CDR1 SGHRS and CDR2 YFSETQ. This CDR3 contains 15 residues. Germline trimming cut 7 bases from V and 2 bases from J; bases unmatched to any gene: 10. The CDR3 sequence is CASGRGQALTDTQYF. CDR3 in DNA: TGCGCCAGCGGTCGTGGACAGGCCCTCACAGATACGCAGTATTTT.

This clone was counted a few times. This rearrangement joins TRBV2 to TRBJ1-5, with D hard to call. CDR3 length: 12 amino acids. CDR1 and CDR2 (germline): SNHLY, FYNNEI. With 6 bases removed from V and 5 bases from J, the gap between germline ends came to 8 bases. The CDR3 reads CASRPDDQPQHF. The CDR3 DNA sequence: TGTGCCAGCAGACCGGACGATCAGCCCCAGCATTTT.

The rearrangement joins TRBV11-3 to TRBJ2-3; D remains ambiguous. CDR1 is SGHNT, CDR2 YENEEA, per germline. This CDR3 has 16 residues. Trimming took 1 base from V and 0 from J, leaving 11 bases between them. The CDR3 region is CASSLVSGSSTDTQYF. The CDR3 DNA is TGTGCCAGCAGCTTAGTGTCCGGGTCTAGCACAGATACGCAGTATTTT.